This TCR beta chain stems from a study of shared clonotypes between healthy human individuals. Positively selected for CCR7, the CD45RO-negative cells used as naive CD8 cells excluded terminally differentiated effector memory CD45RA+ cells. Within Nashville, Tennessee resided all donors, each a Caucasian adult. As to this clone: The antigen is not known.

Germline-derived CDR1 and CDR2 are MGHRA and YSYEKL. This CDR3 contains 15 residues. V dropped 0 bases and J dropped 0 bases, with 7 bases sitting between them. Study results and limitations: Despite large depth, rarefaction showed incomplete sorted-subset sequencing. Estimated clonotype richness was generally higher in naive than memory subsets. A few donors showed sharing of about 4.8% of naive CD4 clonotypes.

Data came from immunoSEQ multiplex PCR; TCRdb stores just in-frame clones and leaves some out. Of 2 million or so clones in the sample, approximately 94% are singletons; the top ten hold 0.9% to 1.4%. The TCR was taken from a man aged 18 to 35 in good health. The chain is built from TRBV4-1 and TRBJ2-3; D is uncertain. Sequenced sample: naive CD8+ T cells sorted from blood. CDR3 DNA sequence: TGCGCCAGCAGCCAAGATTGGCTGAGCACAGATACGCAGTATTTT. Protein product: CASSQDWLSTDTQYF.